Following are 25 T cell receptor beta chains from one sample sequenced in a study of T cells after yellow fever vaccination (dated by TCRdb to the late 2010s). Receptor amplification or capture employed 5' RACE. The data were produced on an Illumina NovaSeq 6000. TCRdb's own reprocessing of the public reads used fastp at Q25 and MiXCR and kept productive beta chains. Rows with one shared CDR3 protein collapse into an entry with the most common genes and DNA. The sample includes 350,000 to 550,000 distinct CDR3 sequences, with around 20% observed a single time. The leading ten clones occupy roughly 19% of the sample. What this sample's treatment or condition label stands for: live attenuated yellow fever vaccine strain. The sample here was PBMCs, taken before the yellow fever booster vaccination. All receptors come from a man aged 18 to 29 who received the YFV17D yellow fever vaccine.

This clonotype has more than one count but fewer than ten. The chain combines TRBV7-3 with TRBJ2-2, with TRBD2 matching 8 bases. Looked up from germline, CDR1 is SGHTA and CDR2 is FQGTGA. The CDR3 loop spans 15 amino acids. J lost 1 base, V lost 7 bases, and 5 bases had no gene match. The CDR3 reads CASKLSGGNTGELFF. DNA of the CDR3: TGTGCCAGCAAGTTAAGCGGGGGGAACACCGGGGAGCTGTTTTTT.

This clonotype has more than one count but fewer than ten. The chain joins TRBV20-1 to TRBJ1-5; tentatively, D is TRBD1 (6 bases). The CDR3 spans 12 residues. V lost 7 bases to trimming and J lost 6 bases, with 13 bases between them. Germline CDR1 and CDR2: DFQATT and SNEGSKA (reference sequence). The CDR3 DNA follows: TGCAGTGTTGTACAGGGAAGTCAGCCCCAGCATTTT. This encodes CSVVQGSQPQHF.

The V and J genes are TRBV9 and TRBJ2-3, with 8 bases fitting TRBD2. Germline V CDR1 and CDR2: SGDLS, YYNGEE. V lost 4 bases, J lost 4 bases, and 11 bases stayed unmatched. CDR3 length: 16 residues. The CDR3 loop is CASSPDPGGAADTQYF. Written as DNA, the CDR3 is TGTGCCAGCAGCCCCGATCCCGGGGGGGCCGCAGATACGCAGTATTTT.

V gene TRBV5-1 combines with J gene TRBJ2-5; D is tentatively TRBD1 or TRBD2 (6 bases each). The CDR3 extends over 16 amino acids. Per germline, CDR1 SGHRS and CDR2 YFSETQ. V lost 4 bases and J 5 bases, leaving 21 bases between the germline ends. The CDR3 sequence is CASSRRTPGAGETQYF. The CDR3 bases are TGCGCCAGCAGCCGACGAACTCCAGGGGCGGGGGAGACCCAGTACTTC.

The chain has TRBV29-1 and TRBJ1-2; TRBD1 matches 9 bases. This CDR3 is 14 amino acids long. CDR1 is SQVTM and CDR2 is ANQGSEA in the germline V gene. V shed 5 bases, J shed 3 bases, and the junction held 7 bases outside the gene matches. The chain's CDR3 is CSVRRDRAYYGYTF. The CDR3 nucleotides read TGCAGCGTTCGGCGGGACAGGGCCTACTATGGCTACACCTTC.

This clonotype occurred many times. The V and J genes are TRBV10-3 and TRBJ1-6; 8 bases match TRBD1. The CDR3 runs 16 residues. Germline V CDR1 and CDR2: ENHRY, SYGVKD. The V gene end was trimmed by 3 bases and the J gene end by 9 bases; junction bases not matched to a gene: 10. In DNA, the CDR3 is TGTGCCATCAGTGATCGTGCCAGGGACAGGTCTTCACCCCTCCACTTT. Translated: CAISDRARDRSSPLHF.

This clonotype was seen more than once but under ten times. V and J are TRBV4-2 and TRBJ2-6, with D possibly being TRBD2 (6 bases). This CDR3 is 17 amino acids long. The V gene's germline CDR1 is LGHNA and CDR2 YNFKEQ. V lost 0 bases and J 0 bases, leaving 9 bases between the germline ends. The CDR3 nucleotides are TGTGCCAGCAGCCAAGACGGCGGGAACTCTGGGGCCAACGTCCTGACTTTC. Its protein product is CASSQDGGNSGANVLTF.

This clonotype has ten or more counts. The V gene is TRBV7-2, the J gene TRBJ1-6, with D unclear. V was trimmed by 1 base and J by 12 bases, leaving 10 bases between them. The CDR3 contains 13 residues. CDR1 and CDR2 (germline): SGHTA, FQGNSA. DNA of the CDR3: TGTGCCAGCAGCTTAGGCATAACGGGACCCCTCCACTTT. This encodes CASSLGITGPLHF.

This clonotype was picked up a small number of times. V and J are TRBV12-3 or TRBV12-4 and TRBJ2-7, with 9 positions matching TRBD1. The CDR3 loop spans 14 amino acids. The V and J ends lost 7 bases and 7 bases, in that order; junction bases with no gene match: 11. The CDR3 region has the DNA TGTGCCAGCACCTGGGGGGACAGGGTTGGGGAGCAGTACTTC. Encoded protein: CASTWGDRVGEQYF.

This clonotype was found a few times. The chain uses TRBV20-1 and TRBJ2-3, with TRBD2 as a possible D gene (6 bases). Trimming shortened V by 6 bases and J by 4 bases, and 17 bases separated the two germline ends. Germline CDR1 reads DFQATT; CDR2 reads SNEGSKA (reference sequence). This CDR3 spans 14 amino acids. CDR3 nucleotides: TGCAGTGCCCCCCTACCGGCGGGGCCAGATACGCAGTATTTT. Its translation is CSAPLPAGPDTQYF.

The chain is built from TRBV19 and TRBJ1-1, with a weak D call TRBD1 (5 bases). The CDR3 consists of 13 residues. Germline lookup yields CDR1 LNHDA and CDR2 SQIVND (reference sequence). Trimming removed 5 bases at V and 5 bases at J, with 12 bases between. This CDR3 reads CASSPGLGTEAFF. The CDR3 DNA reads TGTGCCAGTAGTCCAGGGTTGGGGACTGAAGCTTTCTTT. Drawing the rest from reference TRBV19 and TRBJ1-1, the complete variable domain is DGGITQSPKYLFRKEGQNVTLSCEQNLNHDAMYWYRQDPGQGLRLIYYSQIVNDFQKGDIAEGYSVSREKKESFPLTVTSAQKNPTAFYLCASSPGLGTEAFFGQGTRLTVV.

This clonotype was observed a few times. The chain has TRBV27 and TRBJ1-6; tentative D call: TRBD1 (5 bases). Germline V lookup: CDR1 MNHEY, CDR2 SMNVEV (reference sequence). This CDR3 has 13 residues. Between the trimmed V and J ends, which lost 7 bases and 8 bases, there was a span of 12 bases. The CDR3 sequence: CASTHGADSPLHF. In nucleotides, the CDR3 is TGTGCCAGCACCCACGGGGCGGATTCACCCCTCCACTTT.

This clonotype has a handful of counts. This chain links TRBV6-5 with TRBJ1-1; D perhaps matches TRBD1 (5 bases). V lost 4 bases and J lost 7, with 19 bases in between. From germline, CDR1 is MNHEY and CDR2 SVGAGI. CDR3 length: 15 amino acids. The CDR3 is CASSSSWDGRGEAFF. As DNA, the CDR3 is TGTGCCAGCAGTTCGTCATGGGACGGGAGGGGTGAAGCTTTCTTT.

The CDR3 DNA is TGTGCCAGCAGCCAAGGTTCGGGGGGCAATGGCTACACCTTC. Amino acids: CASSQGSGGNGYTF. This chain uses TRBV4-2 with TRBJ1-2; a possible D gene is TRBD1 (6 bases). The CDR3 runs 14 residues. V was clipped by 1 base and J by 6 bases, with 12 bases between them. CDR1 LGHNA and CDR2 YNFKEQ come from the germline V gene.

This clonotype was observed at least ten times. The V call is TRBV12-3 or TRBV12-4, the J call TRBJ2-2; D ambiguous. Trimming took 3 bases from V and 7 from J, leaving 3 bases between them. The length of the CDR3 is 11 residues. The CDR3, as DNA: TGTGCCAGCAGTTTCGGCGGGGAGCTGTTTTTT. Protein sequence: CASSFGGELFF.

This clonotype was detected a few times. The chain employs TRBV6-7 and TRBJ2-2, with TRBD1 as a possible D gene (6 bases). TRBV6-7 has ORF status, its function being uncertain. The CDR3 runs to 16 residues. The V end was cut by 5 bases, the J end by 0 bases, with 13 bases between. The CDR3: CASSTRDTANTGELFF. Written as DNA, the CDR3 is TGTGCCAGCAGTACCCGGGACACCGCGAACACCGGGGAGCTGTTTTTT.

This clonotype was observed a few times. This sequence joins TRBV20-1 and TRBJ1-2, with TRBD1 matching over 7 bases. Trimming removed 0 bases from V and 8 bases from J; junction bases left unmatched: 9. Germline lookup yields CDR1 DFQATT and CDR2 SNEGSKA (reference sequence). The CDR3 runs 14 residues. As DNA, the CDR3 is TGCAGTGCTAGAGAGTTCCGGACAGGCCAAGGCTACACCTTC. It encodes CSAREFRTGQGYTF.

This clonotype was recorded a few times. The V call is TRBV6-5, the J call TRBJ2-5, with 9 bases identical to TRBD1. The germline CDR1 and CDR2 sequences are MNHEY and SVGAGI. The CDR3 is 16 residues long. The V gene end was trimmed by 1 base and the J gene end by 5 bases; junction bases not matched to a gene: 8. The CDR3 sequence is CASSYLQGAPQETQYF. In nucleotides, the CDR3 is TGTGCCAGCAGTTACTTACAGGGGGCGCCCCAGGAGACCCAGTACTTC.

V is TRBV5-6 and J is TRBJ2-7; tentatively, D is TRBD1 (6 bases). The germline V and J ends were trimmed by 2 bases and 2 bases, with 17 bases remaining between them. Germline V gene sequence: CDR1 SGHDT, CDR2 YYEEEE. The CDR3 consists of 16 residues. The CDR3 protein is CASSFVKRGSTYEQYV. DNA for the CDR3: TGTGCCAGCAGCTTCGTAAAAAGGGGGTCCACCTACGAGCAGTACGTC.

In this sample, this clonotype turned up a few times. The DNA of the CDR3 is TGTGCCAGCAGGATGACAGGGACCTACGAGCAGTACGTC. Its protein product is CASRMTGTYEQYV. The rearrangement links TRBV6-2 or TRBV6-3 to TRBJ2-7; 7 bases map to TRBD1. The CDR3 has 13 amino acids. Germline values: CDR1 MNHEY, CDR2 SVGEGT. Trimming removed 6 bases from V and 2 bases from J; junction bases left unmatched: 4.

The chain combines TRBV19 with TRBJ2-1, with D hard to call. V was shortened by 6 bases and J by 5 bases, with 14 bases between the two germline ends. Per germline, CDR1 LNHDA and CDR2 SQIVND (reference sequence). This CDR3 region has 14 residues. The CDR3 sequence is CASSTLRPDNEQFF. For the CDR3, the DNA is TGTGCCAGTAGCACGCTACGCCCCGACAATGAGCAGTTCTTC.

The chain employs TRBV6-5 and TRBJ2-7; a weak D match, TRBD2 (6 bases). Germline V lookup: CDR1 MNHEY, CDR2 SVGAGI. This CDR3 has 14 residues. V lost 3 bases and J 2 bases, leaving 11 bases between the germline ends. CDR3: CASSYQGGPYEQYF. In DNA, the CDR3 is TGTGCCAGCAGTTATCAAGGAGGGCCCTACGAGCAGTACTTC.

Only a few counts were recorded for this clonotype. The rearrangement uses TRBV7-9 and TRBJ2-7; D is undetermined. CDR3 length: 14 residues. Trimming removed 0 bases at V and 0 bases at J, with 6 bases between. Per germline, CDR1 SEHNR and CDR2 FQNEAQ (reference sequence). This CDR3 is CASSLAENSYEQYV. CDR3 bases: TGTGCCAGCAGCTTAGCGGAGAACTCCTACGAGCAGTACGTC.

This clonotype was found a few times. The chain recombines TRBV12-3 or TRBV12-4 with TRBJ1-5; 9 nucleotides agree with TRBD1. The CDR3 extends over 15 amino acids. V gave up 6 bases and J gave up 6 bases; unmatched junction bases: 9. CDR3 sequence: CASSLPQGALQPQHF. The DNA for the CDR3 is TGTGCCAGCAGCCTCCCACAGGGGGCCCTTCAGCCCCAGCATTTT.

The rearrangement uses TRBV28 and TRBJ2-6, with TRBD1 matching 9 bases. Losses at the gene ends were 5 bases for V and 2 bases for J; bases not matched to a gene: 16. Germline CDR1 and CDR2: MDHEN and SYDVKM. CDR3 length: 20 residues. CDR3 coding DNA: TGTGCCAGCAGTCCTGGGTTCGGGACAGGGCGCGCGGCTGGGGCCAACGTCCTGACTTTC. Residues: CASSPGFGTGRAAGANVLTF. Based on the CDR3 plus reference TRBV28 and TRBJ2-6, the full variable domain is DVKVTQSSRYLVKRTGEKVFLECVQDMDHENMFWYRQDPGLGLRLIYFSYDVKMKEKGDIPEGYSVSREKKERFSLILESASTNQTSMYLCASSPGFGTGRAAGANVLTFGAGSRLTVL.